This is a list of T cell receptor beta chains from one sample in a study of metastatic and nonmetastatic thyroid tumors. TCRdb re-called the PCR reads with MiXCR. The sample comprises 55,000 to 75,000 clones, roughly 18% of which are singletons, and roughly 13% rests with the top ten. Sample: blood. The receptors derive from a female donor with papillary thyroid cancer or a benign thyroid nodule (not recorded which). Some clones in this sample may be carry-over from other donors' samples. CDR3s include the opening cysteine and the closing phenylalanine or tryptophan. Each record gives: V gene, J gene, CDR3 protein.

V: TRBV5-1
J: TRBJ2-4
CDR3: CASSLDGTTGAQNIQYF

V: TRBV19
J: TRBJ1-3
CDR3: CASSPEDRAFGNTIYF

V: TRBV19
J: TRBJ2-5
CDR3: CASSIGTSGGRTQYF

V: TRBV20-1
J: TRBJ2-1
CDR3: CSALGQENNNEQFF

V: TRBV24-1
J: TRBJ2-7
CDR3: CATSGPVKLSYEQYF

V: TRBV7-3
J: TRBJ2-7
CDR3: CASSDGISGAYEQYF

V: TRBV28
J: TRBJ1-1
CDR3: CASSSFRGVTEAFF

V: TRBV7-2
J: TRBJ1-5
CDR3: CASSQRGGNQPQHF

V: TRBV19
J: TRBJ2-2
CDR3: CASSAPLAGGPGTGELFF

V: TRBV11-2
J: TRBJ2-3
CDR3: CASSSSGTRQTQYF

V: TRBV20-1
J: TRBJ2-1
CDR3: CSARDALVRGQDEQFF

V: TRBV6-1
J: TRBJ2-7
CDR3: CTRSAGGLEGEQYF

V: TRBV5-1
J: TRBJ2-3
CDR3: CASIPGGTSGQDTQYF

V: TRBV19
J: TRBJ2-5
CDR3: CASSMIGFQETQYF

V: TRBV11-3
J: TRBJ2-7
CDR3: CASSLQGQPGLYYEQYF

V: TRBV5-1
J: TRBJ1-1
CDR3: CASSFRPPNTEAFF

V: TRBV19
J: TRBJ2-3
CDR3: CASRKREVSDTQYF

V: TRBV20-1
J: TRBJ2-1
CDR3: CSAIQVDEQFF

V: TRBV3-1
J: TRBJ2-7
CDR3: CASSPWGGGDEQYF

V: TRBV7-2
J: TRBJ2-7
CDR3: CASSFDSESSYEQYF

V: TRBV7-2
J: TRBJ2-7
CDR3: CASSLAGTSGEQYF

V: TRBV7-2
J: TRBJ2-2
CDR3: CASSLVASEWGELFF

V: TRBV3-1
J: TRBJ2-3
CDR3: CASSRSGVAGVSDTQYF